The entry below describes one T cell receptor beta chain. Its specificity is not known. These data are taken from a study of cytomegalovirus exposure and HLA in healthy donors. General study findings and limits: A previous analysis found most TCR beta V segments productive roughly 87% or roughly 30% of the time. There were about 160 TCR beta chains listed as cytomegalovirus-associated.

A multiplex PCR was run with 60 Vbeta primers and 13 Jbeta primers. Generated by immunoSEQ multiplex PCR, the TCRdb table keeps only in-frame clones and is missing some. The sample holds more than 30,000 clones. The CDR3 totals 11 residues. CDR1 and CDR2 from the germline V gene are SGHVS and FQNEAQ. V was cut by 5 bases and J by 3 bases, with 5 bases left in between. This TCR derives from a man aged 40-49 years in good health and CMV-seropositive. The J gene is TRBJ2-7, the V gene TRBV7-8; no definite D call. What was sequenced was PBMCs. This CDR3 is CASSPHYEQYF. CDR3 sequence (DNA): TGTGCCAGCAGCCCCCACTACGAGCAGTACTTC. The full variable domain, with the rest looked up from reference TRBV7-8 and TRBJ2-7, is GAGVSQSPRYKVAKRGQDVALRCDPISGHVSLFWYQQALGQGPEFLTYFQNEAQLDKSGLPSDRFFAERPEGSVSTLKIQRTQQEDSAVYLCASSPHYEQYFGPGTRLTVT.